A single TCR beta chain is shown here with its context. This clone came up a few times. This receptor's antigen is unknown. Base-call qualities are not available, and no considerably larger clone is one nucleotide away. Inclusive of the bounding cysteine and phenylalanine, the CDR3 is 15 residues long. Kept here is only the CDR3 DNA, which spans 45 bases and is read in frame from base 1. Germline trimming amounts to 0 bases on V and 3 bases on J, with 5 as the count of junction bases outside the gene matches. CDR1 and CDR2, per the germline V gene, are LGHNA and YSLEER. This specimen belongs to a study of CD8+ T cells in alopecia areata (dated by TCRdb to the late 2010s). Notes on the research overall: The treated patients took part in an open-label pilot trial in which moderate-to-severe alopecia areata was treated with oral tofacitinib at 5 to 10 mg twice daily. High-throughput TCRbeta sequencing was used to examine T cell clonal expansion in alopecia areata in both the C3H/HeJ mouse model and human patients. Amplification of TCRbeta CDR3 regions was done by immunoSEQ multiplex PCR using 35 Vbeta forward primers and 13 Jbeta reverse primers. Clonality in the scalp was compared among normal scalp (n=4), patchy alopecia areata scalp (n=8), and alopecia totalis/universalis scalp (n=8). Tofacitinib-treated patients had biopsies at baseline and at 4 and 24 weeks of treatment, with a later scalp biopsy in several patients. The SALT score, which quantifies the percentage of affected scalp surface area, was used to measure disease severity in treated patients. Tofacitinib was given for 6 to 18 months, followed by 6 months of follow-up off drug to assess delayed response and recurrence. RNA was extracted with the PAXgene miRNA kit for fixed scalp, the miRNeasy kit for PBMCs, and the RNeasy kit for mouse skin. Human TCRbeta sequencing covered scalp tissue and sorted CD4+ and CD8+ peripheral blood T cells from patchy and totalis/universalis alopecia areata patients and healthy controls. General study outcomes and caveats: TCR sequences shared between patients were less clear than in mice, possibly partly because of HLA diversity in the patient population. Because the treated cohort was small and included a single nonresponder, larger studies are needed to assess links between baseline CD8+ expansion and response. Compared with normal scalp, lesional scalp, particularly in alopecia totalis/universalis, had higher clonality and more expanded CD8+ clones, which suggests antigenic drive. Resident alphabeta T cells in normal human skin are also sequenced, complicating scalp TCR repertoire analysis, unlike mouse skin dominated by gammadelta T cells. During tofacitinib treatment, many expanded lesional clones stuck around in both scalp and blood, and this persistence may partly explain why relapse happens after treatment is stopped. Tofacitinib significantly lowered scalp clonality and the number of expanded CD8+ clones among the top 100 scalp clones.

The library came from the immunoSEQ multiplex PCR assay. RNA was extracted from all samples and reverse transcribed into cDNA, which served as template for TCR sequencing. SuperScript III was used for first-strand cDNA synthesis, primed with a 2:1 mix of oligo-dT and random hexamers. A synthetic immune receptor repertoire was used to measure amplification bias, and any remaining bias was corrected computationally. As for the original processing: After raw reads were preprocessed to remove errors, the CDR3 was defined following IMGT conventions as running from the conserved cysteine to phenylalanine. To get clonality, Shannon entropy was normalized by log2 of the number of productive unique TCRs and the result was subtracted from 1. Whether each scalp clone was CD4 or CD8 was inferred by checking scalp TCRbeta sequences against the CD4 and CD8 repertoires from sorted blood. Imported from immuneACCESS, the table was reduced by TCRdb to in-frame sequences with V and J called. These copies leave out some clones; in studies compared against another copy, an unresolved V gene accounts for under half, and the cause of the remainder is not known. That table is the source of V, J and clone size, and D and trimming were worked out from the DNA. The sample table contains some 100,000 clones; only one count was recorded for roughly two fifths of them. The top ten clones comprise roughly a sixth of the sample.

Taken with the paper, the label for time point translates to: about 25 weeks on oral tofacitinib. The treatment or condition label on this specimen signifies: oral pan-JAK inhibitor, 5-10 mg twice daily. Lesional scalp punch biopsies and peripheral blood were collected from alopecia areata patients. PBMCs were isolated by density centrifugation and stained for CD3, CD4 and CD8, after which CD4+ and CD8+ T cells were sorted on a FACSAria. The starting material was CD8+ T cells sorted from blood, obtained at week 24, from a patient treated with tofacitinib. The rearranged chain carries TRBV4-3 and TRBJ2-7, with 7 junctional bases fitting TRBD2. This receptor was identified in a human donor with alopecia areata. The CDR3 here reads CASSQDKGGSYEQYF. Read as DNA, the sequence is TGCGCCAGCAGCCAAGATAAGGGCGGGAGCTACGAGCAGTACTTC.